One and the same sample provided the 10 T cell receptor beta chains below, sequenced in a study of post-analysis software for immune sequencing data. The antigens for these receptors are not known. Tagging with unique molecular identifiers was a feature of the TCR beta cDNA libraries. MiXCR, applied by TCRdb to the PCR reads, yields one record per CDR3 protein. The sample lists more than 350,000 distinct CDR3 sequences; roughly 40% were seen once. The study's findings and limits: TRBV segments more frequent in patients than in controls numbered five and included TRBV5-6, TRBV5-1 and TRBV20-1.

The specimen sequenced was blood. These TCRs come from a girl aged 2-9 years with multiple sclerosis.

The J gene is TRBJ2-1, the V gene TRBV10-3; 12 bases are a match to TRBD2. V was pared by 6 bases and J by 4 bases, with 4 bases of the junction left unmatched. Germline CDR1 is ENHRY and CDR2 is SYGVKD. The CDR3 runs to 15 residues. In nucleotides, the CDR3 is TGTGCCATCAGGATCGGACTAGCGGGGTACAATGAGCAGTTCTTC. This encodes CAIRIGLAGYNEQFF.

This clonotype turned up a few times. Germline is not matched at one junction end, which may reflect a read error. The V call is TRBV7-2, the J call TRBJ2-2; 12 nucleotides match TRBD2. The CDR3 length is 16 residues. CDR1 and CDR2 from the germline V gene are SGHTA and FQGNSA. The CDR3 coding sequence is TGTGCCAGCAGCTTACTAGCGGGAGGGAACGCCGGGGAGCTGTTTTTT. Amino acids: CASSLLAGGNAGELFF.

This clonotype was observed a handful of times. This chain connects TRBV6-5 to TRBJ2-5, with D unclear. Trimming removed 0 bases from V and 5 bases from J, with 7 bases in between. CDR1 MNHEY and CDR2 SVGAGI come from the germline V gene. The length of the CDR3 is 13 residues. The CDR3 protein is CASSYSITETQYF. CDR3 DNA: TGTGCCAGCAGTTACTCGATCACCGAGACCCAGTACTTC.

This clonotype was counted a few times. CDR3 residues: CASSFFIGAYEQYF. CDR3 DNA: TGTGCCAGCAGCTTCTTCATCGGCGCCTACGAGCAGTACTTC. The chain recombines TRBV5-5 with TRBJ2-7; D is uncertain. V was clipped by 2 bases and J by 2 bases, with 11 bases between them. In germline, CDR1 is SGHKS, CDR2 YYEKEE (reference sequence). The CDR3 totals 14 residues.

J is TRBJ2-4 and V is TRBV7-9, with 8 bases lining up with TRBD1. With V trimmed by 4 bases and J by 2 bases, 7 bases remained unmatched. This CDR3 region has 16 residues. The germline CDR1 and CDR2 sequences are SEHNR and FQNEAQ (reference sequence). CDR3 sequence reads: CASSSRQGSTKNIQYF. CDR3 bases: TGTGCCAGCAGCTCTCGACAGGGGTCTACCAAAAACATTCAGTACTTC.

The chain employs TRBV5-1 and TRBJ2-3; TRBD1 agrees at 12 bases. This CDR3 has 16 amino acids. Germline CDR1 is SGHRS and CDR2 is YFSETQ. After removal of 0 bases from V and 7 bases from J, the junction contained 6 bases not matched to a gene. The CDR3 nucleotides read TGCGCCAGCAGCTTGGAGGGGACAGGGGGCTGGAATACGCAGTATTTT. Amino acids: CASSLEGTGGWNTQYF.

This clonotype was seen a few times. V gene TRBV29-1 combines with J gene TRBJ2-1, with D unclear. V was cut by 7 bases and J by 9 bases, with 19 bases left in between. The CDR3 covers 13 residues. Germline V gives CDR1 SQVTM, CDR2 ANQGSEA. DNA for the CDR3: TGCAGCGCCGTCCCGGGCGCAACTCCTGAGCAGTTCTTC. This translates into CSAVPGATPEQFF.

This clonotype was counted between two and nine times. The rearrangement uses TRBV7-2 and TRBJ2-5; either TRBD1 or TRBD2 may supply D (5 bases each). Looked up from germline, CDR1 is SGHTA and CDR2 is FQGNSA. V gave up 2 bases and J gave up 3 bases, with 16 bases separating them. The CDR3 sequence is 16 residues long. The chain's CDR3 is CASSLRIRDHKETQYF. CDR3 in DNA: TGTGCCAGCAGCTTAAGGATCCGGGACCATAAAGAGACCCAGTACTTC.

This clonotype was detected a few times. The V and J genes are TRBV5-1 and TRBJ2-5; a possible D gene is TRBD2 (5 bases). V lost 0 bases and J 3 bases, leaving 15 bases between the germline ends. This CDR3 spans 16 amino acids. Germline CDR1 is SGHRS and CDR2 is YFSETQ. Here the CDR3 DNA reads TGCGCCAGCAGCTTGGACCCCTCGGGGTTTGAAGAGACCCAGTACTTC. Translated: CASSLDPSGFEETQYF.

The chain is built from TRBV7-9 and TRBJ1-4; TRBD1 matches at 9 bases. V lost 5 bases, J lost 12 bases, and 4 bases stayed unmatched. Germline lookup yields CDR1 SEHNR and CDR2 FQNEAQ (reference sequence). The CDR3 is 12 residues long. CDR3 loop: CASSPDRGELFF. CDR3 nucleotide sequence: TGTGCCAGCAGCCCCGACAGGGGGGAACTGTTTTTT.